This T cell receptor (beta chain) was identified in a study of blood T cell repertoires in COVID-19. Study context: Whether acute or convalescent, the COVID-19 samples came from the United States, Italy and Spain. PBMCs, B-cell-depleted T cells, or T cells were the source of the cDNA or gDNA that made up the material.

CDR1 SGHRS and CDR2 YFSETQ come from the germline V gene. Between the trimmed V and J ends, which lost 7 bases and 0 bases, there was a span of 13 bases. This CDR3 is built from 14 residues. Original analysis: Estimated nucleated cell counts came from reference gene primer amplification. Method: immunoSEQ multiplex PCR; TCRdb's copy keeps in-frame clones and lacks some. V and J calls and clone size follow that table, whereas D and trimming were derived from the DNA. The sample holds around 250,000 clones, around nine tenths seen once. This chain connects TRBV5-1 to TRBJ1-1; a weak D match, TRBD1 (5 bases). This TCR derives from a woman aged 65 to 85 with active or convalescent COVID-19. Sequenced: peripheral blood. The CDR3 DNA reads TGCGCCAGCGGAGACAGATCCTTGAACACTGAAGCTTTCTTT. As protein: CASGDRSLNTEAFF.